This paragraph covers one T cell receptor (beta chain) sequence. No cognate antigen has been identified for it. No base quality values were provided; no much bigger clone lies one nucleotide off. This record belongs to a study of PD-1 blockade in classical Hodgkin lymphoma (dated by TCRdb to the early 2020s). Regarding the research as a whole: Nivolumab dosing was 3 mg/kg intravenously every 2 weeks, continuing until either disease progression or unacceptable toxicity. The study used CyTOF and TCR beta sequencing to define a peripheral blood immune signature of response to PD-1 blockade in classical Hodgkin lymphoma. Study-wide conclusions, independent of this receptor: Newly diagnosed patients were reported to have lower baseline TCR diversity than healthy donors, and relapsed/refractory patients were reported to have lower baseline TCR diversity still. Only a single clinical trial cohort was studied, and what caused the repertoire differences, possibly disease activity or prior therapy, remained undefined. Trial patients achieving complete response had baseline diversity similar to newly diagnosed patients, whereas partial responders and progressors had significantly lower diversity. CD4+ but not CD8+ TCR diversity rose significantly by C4D1 (p=0.0027 vs p=0.16), most apparent in complete responders (p=0.02). Patients starting nivolumab less than 1 year after ASCT had lower diversity and were excluded from later analyses to avoid confounding by immune reconstitution.

The germline V gene (reference sequence) yields DFQATT for CDR1 and SNEGSKA for CDR2. The CDR3 runs 11 residues from the cysteine to the phenylalanine. Only the CDR3 portion is preserved as DNA: 33 bases, with reading frame beginning at the first base. Trimming costs V 5 bases and J 9 bases, and their ends lie 11 bases apart. The time point label of this sample denotes: cycle 4 day 1 (C4D1), after six to seven weeks of nivolumab. Relapse after autologous stem cell transplantation had occurred in all trial patients, and cohorts A, B and C were distinguished by prior brentuximab vedotin exposure. The trial cohort comprised approximately 55 patients with relapsed/refractory classical Hodgkin lymphoma whose best overall responses were complete response, partial response or progressive disease. In the multi-cohort phase II CheckMate 205 trial, trial patients received single-agent nivolumab. An independent review committee assessed best overall response using the 2007 International Working Group response criteria. Trial PBMCs were collected just before the start of nivolumab (C1D1) and during therapy at cycle 2 day 1 and cycle 4 day 1. Peripheral blood was collected in 8 mL Vacutainer Cell Preparation Tubes, from which PBMCs were isolated by centrifugation and then cryopreserved.

Genomic DNA was extracted with the Qiagen DNeasy kit from unsorted PBMCs and from negatively selected CD4+ and CD8+ fractions. Amplification of TCR beta CDR3 regions was done by immunoSEQ multiplex PCR with primers that anneal to V and J segments. A synthetic immune receptor repertoire was used to minimize amplification bias, and remaining bias was computationally removed after sequencing. Regarding the original processing steps: Repertoire diversity was quantified as the Shannon entropy index using custom Python scripts. Unsorted, CD4+ and CD8+ repertoires were analyzed separately, except in combined analyses where CD4+ and CD8+ sequences were merged in silico. Clonal expansion was defined as at least a 2-fold frequency increase after treatment relative to C1D1, with a pseudocount of 0.5 for undetected baseline clones. Clones with 0 or 1 copy at C1D1 were defined as singleton clones, while clones with 2 or more copies were defined as non-singleton clones. Clones expanded in unsorted samples were assigned a CD4+, CD8+ or unknown annotation through matching of protein sequences in sorted samples from the same patient. Diversity changes from C1D1 to C4D1 were tested in paired samples using Wilcoxon tests. TCRdb took this table from immuneACCESS and kept in-frame rearrangements with V and J called. Such tables lack part of the clones; where checked against another copy, unresolved V genes explain under half of the gap, and the rest is unexplained. The DNA gave D and trimming, while V, J and clone size come from that table. This sample lists fewer than 55,000 clones; more than 70% were detected once. The ten top clones hold over 35% of the sample.

The source was peripheral blood mononuclear cells (PBMCs), collected before the fourth cycle of nivolumab. The chain uses TRBV20-1 and TRBJ2-1; no confident D gene assignment can be made. This clonotype originated in a human donor with classical Hodgkin lymphoma. The CDR3 region reads CSAPSGLEQFF. Read as DNA, the sequence is TGCAGTGCTCCTTCAGGTCTTGAGCAGTTCTTC.